The 9 T cell receptor beta chains below all came from one sample that was sequenced in a study of T cells in Graves' hyperthyroidism and ophthalmopathy. TCR beta CDR3 regions were amplified from RNA transcripts. Carried out on the TCR CDR3, a first-round RT-PCR used the HTBI primer set. TCRdb reprocessed the multiplex PCR reads via MiXCR and lists one record per CDR3 protein. The sample contains 300,000 or so distinct CDR3 sequences, around 15% of which appear only once. The source material was blood. The receptors originated from a woman aged 55 to 70 with Graves' ophthalmopathy.

This clonotype was detected ten times or more. This chain joins TRBV5-1 and TRBJ1-1; D is uncertain. The germline gives CDR1 SGHRS, CDR2 YFSETQ. CDR3 length equals 16 residues. The germline V and J ends were trimmed by 0 bases and 4 bases, with 16 bases remaining between them. The CDR3 loop reads CASSLAFSAGATEAFF. CDR3 in DNA: TGCGCCAGCAGCTTGGCCTTTTCAGCCGGCGCCACTGAAGCTTTCTTT.

The V gene is TRBV10-2, the J gene TRBJ2-4, with TRBD1 matching 7 bases. CDR3 length: 15 amino acids. V shed 7 bases, J shed 0 bases, and the junction held 6 bases outside the gene matches. Germline loops: CDR1 WSHSY, CDR2 SAAADI. CDR3 amino acids: CASKGDSLAKNIQYF. The CDR3 DNA follows: TGCGCCAGCAAAGGGGACAGCCTAGCCAAAAACATTCAGTACTTC.

As regards this clonotype: With a much larger clone just one base away, this may be a read error. The chain employs TRBV29-1 and TRBJ2-5; no clear D gene. Germline CDR1 is SQVTM and CDR2 is ANQGSEA. Trimming removed 5 bases at V and 4 bases at J, with 14 bases between. This CDR3 comprises 13 residues. The CDR3 DNA is TGCAGCGTTTCGGCCGAGGCCTTAGAGACCCAGTACTTC. This sequence encodes CSVSAEALETQYF.

V is TRBV7-9 and J is TRBJ2-1; D gene uncertain. The ends were cut back, 5 bases at V and 8 bases at J, with 31 bases in the middle. Germline V gene data show CDR1 as SEHNR and CDR2 as FQNEAQ (reference sequence). The length of the CDR3 is 19 residues. The CDR3 loop reads CASSTDPVRPASVQDEQFF. The CDR3 DNA is TGTGCCAGCAGCACGGACCCGGTCCGACCAGCGTCCGTTCAGGATGAGCAGTTCTTC.

V usage is TRBV20-1 and J usage is TRBJ2-6; D possibly matches TRBD1 or TRBD2 (5 bases each). The CDR3 is 15 residues long. Between the trimmed V and J ends, which lost 3 bases and 3 bases, there was a span of 12 bases. Germline values: CDR1 DFQATT, CDR2 SNEGSKA (reference sequence). For the CDR3, the DNA is TGCAGTGCTAGCAGGGACCCCTTTGGGGCCAACGTCCTGACTTTC. This codes for CSASRDPFGANVLTF.

This clonotype was seen many times. CDR3 residues: CASKTDSGFSGEQFF. The CDR3 region has the DNA TGCGCCAGCAAAACGGACAGCGGATTTAGCGGTGAGCAGTTCTTC. The rearrangement links TRBV5-1 to TRBJ2-1, with D perhaps assigned TRBD1 or TRBD2 (6 bases each). The length of the CDR3 is 15 residues. Trimming took 6 bases from V and 9 from J, leaving 22 bases between them. From germline, CDR1 is SGHRS and CDR2 YFSETQ.

The rearrangement joins TRBV4-3 to TRBJ2-3, with no clear D. CDR3 length: 14 amino acids. Germline-derived CDR1 and CDR2 are LGHNA and YSLEER. V was cut by 0 bases and J by 8 bases, with 12 bases left in between. The CDR3 is CASSQDRWEFTQYF. DNA for the CDR3: TGCGCCAGCAGCCAAGATAGGTGGGAATTTACGCAGTATTTT.

The gene calls are TRBV5-4 and TRBJ2-1; TRBD2 might be the D (5 bases). Germline assignment: CDR1 SGHNT and CDR2 YYREEE (reference sequence). Deletions cut 6 bases from V and 9 bases from J, with 16 bases between. This CDR3 comprises 13 residues. For the CDR3, the DNA is TGTGCCAGCAAGGGATCCCGGGATAGTGAGCAGTTCTTC. Translating gives CASKGSRDSEQFF.

This clonotype was seen ten or more times. The V and J genes are TRBV6-2 or TRBV6-3 and TRBJ1-2; a weak D match, TRBD1 (5 bases). The CDR3 is 15 residues long. Germline CDR1 MNHEY, CDR2 SVGEGT. V was trimmed by 5 bases and J by 2 bases, leaving 15 bases between them. The chain's CDR3 is CASSRSPGPNYGYTF. CDR3 bases: TGTGCCAGCAGTAGATCCCCGGGACCAAACTATGGCTACACCTTC.